This T cell receptor (beta chain) was obtained from a study of cytomegalovirus exposure and HLA in healthy donors. Study information: About 85 million unique TCRs from HLA-typed donors were held in an early release of data.

Germline loops: CDR1 SGDLS, CDR2 YYNGEE. This CDR3 spans 16 amino acids. J was trimmed by 1 base and V by 2 bases; bases with no gene match: 8. In its sample, this clone was seen a few times. The antigen is unknown. The study ran its PCR with 60 Vbeta and 13 Jbeta primers. The assay was immunoSEQ multiplex PCR, and TCRdb's table has in-frame clones only and misses some. The data contain 150,000 to 200,000 clones, about two thirds of them singletons. Study-wide results and caveats: Later, an analysis found that common viral pathogens appeared to be linked with several of the most significant clusters. A later analysis linked a missense DCLRE1C variant to TCR beta V- and J-gene trimming. CMV antigen specificity of three CMV-associated chains was confirmed in vitro.

Sequenced: PBMCs. The chain uses TRBV9 and TRBJ2-5; 7 nucleotides match TRBD1. This receptor was identified in a woman under 30 in good health and CMV-seropositive. CDR3 sequence: CASSVETGLGQETQYF. The CDR3 DNA sequence: TGTGCCAGCAGCGTTGAGACAGGGTTGGGCCAAGAGACCCAGTACTTC. Full variable domain (remainder filled in from reference TRBV9 and TRBJ2-5): DSGVTQTPKHLITATGQRVTLRCSPRSGDLSVYWYQQSLDQGLQFLIQYYNGEERAKGNILERFSAQQFPDLHSELNLSSLELGDSALYFCASSVETGLGQETQYFGPGTRLLVL.